This TCR beta chain was sequenced for a study of blood T cell repertoires in COVID-19 (dated by TCRdb to about 2020). Broadly, across the study: The collaborator samples originated in the United States, Italy and Spain and spanned the acute and convalescent phases of COVID-19. The prospective study material was composed of cDNA or gDNA derived from T cells, B-cell-depleted T cells, or PBMCs. The dataset comprised deeply sampled blood TCRbeta repertoires from subjects exposed to, actively infected with, or recovered from COVID-19. The repertoires were released in a freely available public database meant as a resource for research on the immune response to SARS-CoV-2. Samples came from the ongoing ImmuneRACE study (first 160 participants) plus 1,254 subjects from 6 global collaborators. A de-identified subject ID, COVID-19 status, age in years and sex were almost always included in the sample metadata. Where HLA class I and class II types were available, the types were taken from metadata supplied by the sample provider, not from assay-based typing. The paper's findings and limits, for the study overall: The quantity of clinical and demographic metadata differed by source and by participant and was supplied without curation.

Turning to this clone: Its antigen is unknown. No qualities accompany the bases; no much larger clone lies one base away.

TCRbeta CDR3 regions were amplified from genomic DNA using the immunoSEQ Assay, a bias-controlled multiplex PCR. From the authors' description of their analysis: Within the assay, amplification of reference gene primers was used to estimate how many nucleated cells each sample contained. Sequence reads were collapsed and filtered to measure the absolute abundance of every unique TCRbeta CDR3 rearrangement. For each sample, productive Simpson clonality was calculated by taking the square root of Simpson's diversity index across productive rearrangements. TCRdb retrieved this table from immuneACCESS and kept in-frame rearrangements only. Not all clones are present; in checked studies, unresolved V genes account for under half, and no reason is known for the remainder. The V and J calls and the clone size are those of that table, but D and trimming were determined from the DNA. This sample is represented by tens of thousands of clones; around 89% of them were singletons. Jointly, the top ten make up about 3.8% of the sample.

Each collaborating institution followed its own protocols to collect whole blood in K2EDTA tubes. For TCRbeta analysis, collaborators shipped samples as frozen whole blood, isolated PBMCs, or DNA extracted from either of those sample types. Per the germline V gene (reference sequence), SEHNR is the CDR1 and FQNEAQ is the CDR2. The CDR3 measures 16 amino acids from cysteine to phenylalanine. The entry retains the CDR3 DNA only, 48 bases that are in frame from base 1. V drops 7 bases and J drops 1 base, leaving 19 bases in between. This receptor was taken from a human donor in a cohort sampled during active COVID-19. The source material was peripheral blood. The sequence joins TRBV7-9 to TRBJ1-2; confidence is insufficient to name the D gene. The nucleotide sequence is TGTGCCAGCACCCCAGCGCGCGGAGAAGTTAACTATGGCTACACCTTC. The encoded protein is CASTPARGEVNYGYTF.